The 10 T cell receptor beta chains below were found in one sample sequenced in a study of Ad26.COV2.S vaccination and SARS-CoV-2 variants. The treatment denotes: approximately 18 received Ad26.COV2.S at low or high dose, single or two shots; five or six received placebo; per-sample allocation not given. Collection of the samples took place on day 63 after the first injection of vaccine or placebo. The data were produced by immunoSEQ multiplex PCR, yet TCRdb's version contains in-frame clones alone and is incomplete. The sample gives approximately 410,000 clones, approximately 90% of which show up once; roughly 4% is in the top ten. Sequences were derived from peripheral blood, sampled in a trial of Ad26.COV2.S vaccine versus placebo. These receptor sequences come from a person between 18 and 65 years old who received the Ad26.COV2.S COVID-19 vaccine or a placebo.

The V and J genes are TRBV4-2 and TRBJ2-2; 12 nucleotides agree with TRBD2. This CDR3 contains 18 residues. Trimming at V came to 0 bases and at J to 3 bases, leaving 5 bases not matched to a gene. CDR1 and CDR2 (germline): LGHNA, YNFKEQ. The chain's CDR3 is CASSQDTSGGLYTGELFF. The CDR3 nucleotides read TGTGCCAGCAGCCAAGATACTAGCGGGGGGCTTTACACCGGGGAGCTGTTTTTT.

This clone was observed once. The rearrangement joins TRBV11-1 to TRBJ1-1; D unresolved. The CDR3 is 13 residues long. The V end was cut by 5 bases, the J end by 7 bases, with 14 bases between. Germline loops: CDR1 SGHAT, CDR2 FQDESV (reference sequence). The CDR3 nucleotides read TGTGCCAGCAGCCCATCGGTCGATAGTGAAGCTTTCTTT. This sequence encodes CASSPSVDSEAFF.

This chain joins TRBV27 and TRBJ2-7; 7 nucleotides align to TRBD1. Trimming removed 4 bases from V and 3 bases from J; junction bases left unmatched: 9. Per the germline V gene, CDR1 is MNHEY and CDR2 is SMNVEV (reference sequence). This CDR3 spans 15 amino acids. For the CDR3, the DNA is TGTGCCAGCAGTTCGTCTTGGGCAGGGGGCTACGAGCAGTACTTC. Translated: CASSSSWAGGYEQYF.

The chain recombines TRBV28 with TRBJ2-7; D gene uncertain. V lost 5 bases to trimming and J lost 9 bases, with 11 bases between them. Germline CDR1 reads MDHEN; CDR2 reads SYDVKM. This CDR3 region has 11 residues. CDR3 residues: CASSDSIWQYF. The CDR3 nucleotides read TGTGCCAGCAGTGACTCCATCTGGCAGTACTTC.

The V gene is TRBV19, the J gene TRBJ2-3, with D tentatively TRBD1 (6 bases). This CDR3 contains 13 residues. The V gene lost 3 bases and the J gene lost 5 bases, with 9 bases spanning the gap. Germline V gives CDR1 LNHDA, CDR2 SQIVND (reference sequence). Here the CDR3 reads CASSITDRDTQYF. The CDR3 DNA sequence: TGTGCCAGTAGTATTACGGACAGAGATACGCAGTATTTT.

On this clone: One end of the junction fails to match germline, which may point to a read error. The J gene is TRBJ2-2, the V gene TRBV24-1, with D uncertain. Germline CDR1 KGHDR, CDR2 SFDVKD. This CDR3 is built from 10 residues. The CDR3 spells CLLGRGELFF. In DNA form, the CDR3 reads TGCCTTCTTGGGCGCGGGGAGCTGTTTTTT.

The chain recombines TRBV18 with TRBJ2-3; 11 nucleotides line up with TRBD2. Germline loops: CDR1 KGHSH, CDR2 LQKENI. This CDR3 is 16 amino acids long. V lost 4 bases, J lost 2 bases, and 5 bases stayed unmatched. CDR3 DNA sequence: TGTGCCAGCTCACGGACTAGCGGGCGAAACACAGATACGCAGTATTTT. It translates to CASSRTSGRNTDTQYF. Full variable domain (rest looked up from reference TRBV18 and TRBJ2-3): NAGVMQNPRHLVRRRGQEARLRCSPMKGHSHVYWYRQLPEEGLKFMVYLQKENIIDESGMPKERFSAEFPKEGPSILRIQQVVRGDSAAYFCASSRTSGRNTDTQYFGPGTRLTVL.

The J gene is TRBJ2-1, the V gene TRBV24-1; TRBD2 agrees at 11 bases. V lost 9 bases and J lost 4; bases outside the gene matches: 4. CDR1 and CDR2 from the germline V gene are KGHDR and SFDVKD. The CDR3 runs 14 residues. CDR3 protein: CATGSGGAYNEQFF. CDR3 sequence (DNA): TGTGCCACCGGTAGCGGGGGGGCTTACAATGAGCAGTTCTTC.

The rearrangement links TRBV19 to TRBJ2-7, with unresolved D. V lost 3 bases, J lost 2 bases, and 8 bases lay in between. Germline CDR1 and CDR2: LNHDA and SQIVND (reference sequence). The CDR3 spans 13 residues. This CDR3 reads CASSIGLAYEQYF. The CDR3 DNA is TGTGCCAGTAGTATCGGGCTAGCCTACGAGCAGTACTTC.

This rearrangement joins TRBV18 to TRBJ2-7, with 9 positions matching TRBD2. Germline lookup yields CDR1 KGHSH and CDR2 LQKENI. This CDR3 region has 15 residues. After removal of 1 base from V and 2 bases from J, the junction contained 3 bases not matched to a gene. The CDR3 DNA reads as TGTGCCAGCTCACCACTAATAGCGGGGGCCTACGAGCAGTACTTC. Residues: CASSPLIAGAYEQYF. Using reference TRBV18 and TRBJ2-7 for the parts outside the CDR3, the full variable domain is NAGVMQNPRHLVRRRGQEARLRCSPMKGHSHVYWYRQLPEEGLKFMVYLQKENIIDESGMPKERFSAEFPKEGPSILRIQQVVRGDSAAYFCASSPLIAGAYEQYFGPGTRLTVT.